This entry is about one T cell receptor beta chain. The table came from immunoSEQ multiplex PCR; TCRdb's copy has only in-frame clones and leaves some out. The sample includes some 80,000 clones, 70% to 90% of them seen just once. The entry originates in a study of T cell changes during pregnancy in multiple sclerosis. With 6 bases clipped from V and 4 bases from J, the junction kept 8 bases outside the gene matches. This CDR3 comprises 14 residues. The germline gives CDR1 SGHTA, CDR2 FQGNSA. The sequence was obtained from a female donor in good health, enrolled as a control in a pregnancy study. The V and J genes are TRBV7-2 and TRBJ1-1, with 7 bases fitting TRBD1. Sequencing used peripheral blood, obtained in the first trimester of pregnancy. CDR3 nucleotides: TGTGCCAGCAGTCGCATTCAGGGGGTCACTGAAGCTTTCTTT. Amino acids: CASSRIQGVTEAFF.